The 28 T cell receptor beta chains below all came from one sample that was sequenced in a study of blood T cells in healthy people across ages. A second PCR of roughly 7 to 11 cycles used a sample-barcoded 5' primer and a J-beta primer mix. TCRdb ran MiXCR on the 5' RACE reads and lists one entry per CDR3 protein. The sample lists roughly 550,000 distinct CDR3 sequences, less than 25% occurring once. The same data also went into a second study, on T cells of mothers and their children.

The sequencing input was blood. These receptor sequences come from a boy between 10 and 17 years old in good health.

This clonotype was observed a handful of times. V and J are TRBV28 and TRBJ2-1; the match to TRBD2 covers 8 bases. Trimming at V came to 5 bases and at J to 8 bases, leaving 8 bases not matched to a gene. Germline V gene data show CDR1 as MDHEN and CDR2 as SYDVKM. The CDR3 is 14 residues long. The CDR3 bases are TGTGCCAGCAGTCAGGAGCGGGAGCTGGATGAGCAGTTCTTC. Protein sequence: CASSQERELDEQFF.

The J gene is TRBJ2-2, the V gene TRBV29-1; 7 bases are a match to TRBD2. The length of the CDR3 is 14 residues. CDR1 is SQVTM, CDR2 ANQGSEA, per germline. J gave up 4 bases and V 5 bases, and 7 bases lay outside the gene matches. CDR3 protein: CSVWGGVGTGELFF. CDR3 sequence (DNA): TGCAGCGTTTGGGGGGGGGTCGGCACCGGGGAGCTGTTTTTT.

The table lists this clonotype with many counts. At one boundary the junction diverges from the germline segment, which might be a read error. The CDR3 protein is CASRGGEETQYF. The CDR3 nucleotides are TGCGCCAGCAGGGGGGGCGAAGAGACCCAGTACTTC. V and J are TRBV7-9 and TRBJ2-5; D possibly matches TRBD1 or TRBD2 (7 bases each). Germline assignment: CDR1 SEHNR and CDR2 FQNEAQ (reference sequence). The CDR3 totals 12 residues.

The table lists this clonotype with many counts. The rearrangement links TRBV7-8 to TRBJ1-6, with a possible D match to TRBD1 (5 bases). Trimming shortened V by 5 bases and J by 7 bases, and 9 bases separated the two germline ends. CDR3 length: 13 residues. From germline, CDR1 is SGHVS and CDR2 FQNEAQ. The CDR3 here is CASSMGRNSPLHF. In DNA form, the CDR3 reads TGTGCCAGCAGCATGGGACGGAATTCACCCCTCCACTTT.

This clonotype showed up just a few times. This rearrangement joins TRBV25-1 to TRBJ1-1; D is possibly TRBD1 (5 bases). The CDR3 loop spans 13 amino acids. V was shortened by 1 base and J by 7 bases, with 10 bases between the two germline ends. Germline V lookup: CDR1 MGHDK, CDR2 SYGVNS. Here the CDR3 DNA reads TGTGCCAGCAGTGAATCTGGAGGGGTTGAAGCTTTCTTT. Encoded protein: CASSESGGVEAFF.

The rearrangement uses TRBV7-2 and TRBJ1-2; D is unclear. Germline V gene lookup returns CDR1 SGHTA and CDR2 FQGNSA. V lost 5 bases to trimming and J lost 4 bases, with 17 bases between them. The CDR3 has 15 residues. The CDR3 bases are TGTGCCAGCAGCGCGACCCCCTCGCCGAGCTATGGCTACACCTTC. Its protein is CASSATPSPSYGYTF.

This clonotype has just a few counts. The chain recombines TRBV28 with TRBJ1-2; 10 nucleotides line up with TRBD1. Looked up from germline, CDR1 is MDHEN and CDR2 is SYDVKM. The CDR3 covers 14 residues. Losses at the gene ends were 6 bases for V and 4 bases for J; bases not matched to a gene: 5. CDR3 DNA: TGTGCCAGCAGGCCGGGACAGGGGCGCTATGGCTACACCTTC. This gives the protein CASRPGQGRYGYTF.

There are a few counts of this clonotype. The CDR3 loop is CASSSDRGPYEHYF. In DNA, the CDR3 is TGCGCCAGCAGCTCCGACAGGGGGCCCTACGAGCACTACTTC. The J gene is TRBJ2-5, the V gene TRBV5-1; 10 positions agree with TRBD1. Per the germline V gene, CDR1 is SGHRS and CDR2 is YFSETQ. V lost 3 bases, J lost 14 bases, and 13 bases stayed unmatched. CDR3 length equals 14 residues.

This clonotype has a handful of counts. The rearrangement links TRBV7-9 to TRBJ1-2; the match to TRBD1 covers 9 bases. Losses at the gene ends were 5 bases for V and 6 bases for J; bases not matched to a gene: 10. The germline V gene has CDR1 SEHNR and CDR2 FQNEAQ (reference sequence). There are 15 residues in the CDR3. CDR3 nucleotides: TGTGCCAGCAGCACCATGACAGGGGGATTTCATGGCTACACCTTC. This gives the protein CASSTMTGGFHGYTF.

J is TRBJ2-1 and V is TRBV6-2 or TRBV6-3; no definite D call. The J call could be wrong; TRBJ2-5 is a better fit for the DNA end. This CDR3 has 14 amino acids. Germline lookup yields CDR1 MNHEY and CDR2 SVGEGT. The DNA for the CDR3 is TGTGCCAGCATCGTTATACTTCCTCAAGAGACCCAGTACTTC. It encodes CASIVILPQETQYF.

This clonotype was detected only a few times. The V call is TRBV20-1, the J call TRBJ2-3, with 10 bases fitting TRBD2. CDR1 is DFQATT, CDR2 SNEGSKA, per germline (reference sequence). V shed 8 bases, J shed 6 bases, and the junction held 17 bases outside the gene matches. There are 16 residues in the CDR3. CDR3 in amino acids: CSFRGSSGRAVDTQYF. CDR3 DNA sequence: TGCAGTTTCCGCGGATCCAGCGGGAGGGCCGTCGATACGCAGTATTTT.

The chain combines TRBV25-1 with TRBJ1-3, with D unresolved. V lost 3 bases, J lost 4 bases, and 10 bases lay in between. CDR1 is MGHDK and CDR2 is SYGVNS in the germline V gene. This CDR3 contains 14 residues. The CDR3 here is CASSDGPGGNTIYF. The CDR3 nucleotides are TGTGCCAGCAGTGACGGACCGGGCGGAAACACCATATATTTT.

The table lists this clonotype with many counts. V is TRBV10-3 and J is TRBJ2-5; 9 bases are a match to TRBD1. This CDR3 comprises 16 residues. V lost 2 bases to trimming and J lost 2 bases; unmatched junction nucleotides: 6. Looked up from germline, CDR1 is ENHRY and CDR2 is SYGVKD. The CDR3 DNA reads TGTGCCATCAGTGAGGGACAGGGGAACTTTCAAGAGACCCAGTACTTC. It yields the protein CAISEGQGNFQETQYF.

In its sample, this clonotype was seen a few times. J is TRBJ2-1 and V is TRBV7-2; 9 bases are a match to TRBD2. The trim removed 4 bases at V and 7 bases at J, leaving 11 bases unmatched. Per germline, CDR1 SGHTA and CDR2 FQGNSA. This CDR3 has 16 residues. CDR3 amino acids: CASSSPGGLAQNEQFF. The DNA for the CDR3 is TGTGCCAGCAGCTCGCCCGGGGGACTAGCTCAGAATGAGCAGTTCTTC.

This clonotype was counted between two and nine times. This rearrangement joins TRBV6-4 to TRBJ2-3; D possibly corresponds to TRBD1 (6 bases). Trimming removed 3 bases from V and 3 bases from J, with 16 bases in between. Germline CDR1 and CDR2: MRHNA and SNTAGT. The CDR3 has 16 amino acids. CDR3 in amino acids: CASSDSRGEGTDTQYF. CDR3 DNA: TGTGCCAGCAGTGATTCCAGGGGTGAAGGTACAGATACGCAGTATTTT.

The chain carries TRBV20-1 and TRBJ2-3; D is uncertain. CDR3 length: 15 amino acids. CDR1 is DFQATT and CDR2 is SNEGSKA in the germline V gene (reference sequence). V was shortened by 3 bases and J by 5 bases, with 18 bases between the two germline ends. The CDR3 region has the DNA TGCAGTGCTAGGTATTTACAGTCTCTGGGAGATACGCAGTATTTT. This codes for CSARYLQSLGDTQYF.

The chain has TRBV7-2 and TRBJ2-7, with 9 bases matching TRBD1. The CDR3 runs to 16 residues. V trimming: 1 base; J trimming: 2 bases; junction bases outside the gene matches: 6. The germline gives CDR1 SGHTA, CDR2 FQGNSA. The chain's CDR3 is CASSLVSGQGAYEQYF. The CDR3, as DNA: TGTGCCAGCAGCTTAGTTTCGGGACAGGGTGCCTACGAGCAGTACTTC.

This clonotype was seen a few times. The chain combines TRBV5-5 with TRBJ1-1; possibly TRBD1 for D (5 bases). In germline, CDR1 is SGHKS, CDR2 YYEKEE (reference sequence). The CDR3 contains 12 residues. Trimming took off 2 bases at V and 8 bases at J, with 10 bases between the two ends. The CDR3 reads CASSFHDSEAFF. The CDR3 DNA follows: TGTGCCAGCAGCTTTCATGACAGCGAAGCTTTCTTT.

This rearrangement joins TRBV9 to TRBJ2-1; 7 nucleotides agree with TRBD2. Germline lookup yields CDR1 SGDLS and CDR2 YYNGEE. J lost 2 bases, V lost 2 bases, and 4 bases had no gene match. The CDR3 totals 15 residues. CDR3 region: CASSVTGGAYNEQFF. Here the CDR3 DNA reads TGTGCCAGCAGCGTGACGGGAGGCGCCTACAATGAGCAGTTCTTC. The full variable domain, with the rest looked up from reference TRBV9 and TRBJ2-1, is DSGVTQTPKHLITATGQRVTLRCSPRSGDLSVYWYQQSLDQGLQFLIQYYNGEERAKGNILERFSAQQFPDLHSELNLSSLELGDSALYFCASSVTGGAYNEQFFGPGTRLTVL.

This chain connects TRBV7-8 to TRBJ2-1; D is ambiguous. The CDR3 covers 14 residues. The germline CDR1 and CDR2 sequences are SGHVS and FQNEAQ. Trimming stripped 2 bases from V and 7 bases from J, with 12 bases between. CDR3 protein: CASSLSAGVNEQFF. The CDR3 coding sequence is TGTGCCAGCAGCTTATCGGCAGGAGTAAATGAGCAGTTCTTC.

This clonotype occurred a few times. This chain links TRBV4-1 with TRBJ1-6; D is undetermined. Germline loops: CDR1 MGHRA, CDR2 YSYEKL. V was clipped by 6 bases and J by 6 bases, with 21 bases between them. The CDR3 is 17 residues long. The CDR3 nucleotides are TGCGCCAGCAGGCCAAGCATCGTCGTCAAGAGTAATTCACCCCTCCACTTT. Amino acids: CASRPSIVVKSNSPLHF.

The table lists this clonotype with many counts. The J gene is TRBJ2-1, the V gene TRBV12-3 or TRBV12-4, with 9 bases lining up with TRBD2. Losses at the gene ends were 7 bases for V and 9 bases for J; bases not matched to a gene: 13. This CDR3 has 15 residues. The CDR3 spells CASTGGLAVNSEQFF. In nucleotides, the CDR3 is TGTGCCAGCACCGGGGGACTAGCCGTTAACTCTGAGCAGTTCTTC.

The chain couples TRBV28 to TRBJ2-1; unclear D gene. The J call is in doubt because the DNA end fits TRBJ2-7 better. Germline CDR1 and CDR2: MDHEN and SYDVKM. The CDR3 has 14 amino acids. Here the CDR3 DNA reads TGTGCCAGCAGCCTTGACCAGAAGTCCTACGAGCAGTACTTC. This encodes CASSLDQKSYEQYF.

As concerns this clonotype: Compared with germline, one end of the junction differs, possibly owing to a read error. The CDR3 sequence is CASGQASYNTEAFF. Written as DNA, the CDR3 is TGCGCCAGCGGCCAAGCATCGTATAACACTGAAGCTTTCTTT. V and J are TRBV4-3 and TRBJ1-1; D not resolved. The CDR3 is 14 amino acids. The germline V gene encodes CDR1 LGHNA and CDR2 YSLEER.

This clonotype was picked up a small number of times. The chain links TRBV28 to TRBJ2-7, with D possibly being TRBD1 (6 bases). The V and J ends lost 5 bases and 0 bases respectively, with 11 bases between them. The CDR3 runs 14 residues. Germline assignment: CDR1 MDHEN and CDR2 SYDVKM. CDR3 in DNA: TGTGCCAGCAGTACCCTAGGGGGCTCCTACGAGCAGTACTTC. Its protein product is CASSTLGGSYEQYF.

This chain uses TRBV7-2 with TRBJ1-1; a weak D match, TRBD1 (5 bases). CDR3 size: 14 residues. V gave up 5 bases and J gave up 6 bases, with 16 bases separating them. CDR1 SGHTA and CDR2 FQGNSA come from the germline V gene. CDR3 loop: CASSKHRQGAEAFF. CDR3 coding DNA: TGTGCCAGCAGCAAACACAGGCAGGGCGCTGAAGCTTTCTTT.

The V call is TRBV20-1, the J call TRBJ1-1, with D possibly matching TRBD1 (6 bases). Germline lookup yields CDR1 DFQATT and CDR2 SNEGSKA (reference sequence). This CDR3 has 12 amino acids. Trimming cost V 0 bases and J 12 bases, with 14 bases left between them. The CDR3, as DNA: TGCAGTGCTAGAGATCTGGCAGGGGAGACTTTCTTT. Translated, it gives CSARDLAGETFF.

CDR3 region: CASSEPLGQTYEQYF. Written as DNA, the CDR3 is TGTGCCAGCAGTGAACCCCTCGGACAGACCTACGAGCAGTACTTC. V is TRBV2 and J is TRBJ2-7, with D perhaps matching TRBD1 (6 bases). V was cut by 2 bases and J by 2 bases, with 13 bases left in between. This CDR3 has 15 amino acids. In germline, CDR1 is SNHLY, CDR2 FYNNEI.